The 4 T cell receptor beta chains below were found in one sample sequenced in a study of shared clonotypes between healthy human individuals (dated by TCRdb to 2018 to 2021). The method behind the library was the immunoSEQ multiplex PCR assay. TCRdb retrieved this table from immuneACCESS and kept in-frame rearrangements only. Not all clones are present; in checked studies, unresolved V genes account for under half, and no reason is known for the remainder. Here the sample has roughly 1,500,000 clones; 98% occur a single time. Clones ranked in the top ten supply less than 0.55% of the sample. The sample consisted of naive CD4+ T cells sorted from blood. What this sample's cell subset or site label stands for: CD45RA+ positively selected. These receptors all come from a young man in good health.

The V and J genes are TRBV20-1 and TRBJ2-4, with D unclear. The CDR3 has 11 residues. V lost 2 bases, J lost 5 bases, and 4 bases lay in between. Germline CDR1 and CDR2: DFQATT and SNEGSKA (reference sequence). CDR3 in amino acids: CSARSQNIQYF. The CDR3 DNA is TGCAGTGCTAGATCTCAAAACATTCAGTACTTC.

CDR3 nucleotide sequence: TGTGCCTGGAGCGGTCTGGGTCAGGGAAATGAAAAACTGTTTTTT. Translated, it gives CAWSGLGQGNEKLFF. The gene calls are TRBV30 and TRBJ1-4, with D possibly TRBD1 on 5 matching bases. Per the germline V gene, CDR1 is GTSNPN and CDR2 is SVGIG (reference sequence). Trimming left V 3 bases short and J 5 bases short, with 16 bases between. The CDR3 length is 15 residues.

The CDR3 is CASSHRSGANVLTF. The CDR3 DNA reads as TGTGCCAGCAGCCACAGGTCTGGGGCCAACGTCCTGACTTTC. The rearrangement links TRBV6-1 to TRBJ2-6, with a possible D match to TRBD1 (5 bases). The ends were cut back, 6 bases at V and 1 base at J, with 7 bases in the middle. This CDR3 has 14 amino acids. CDR1 and CDR2 (germline): MNHNS, SASEGT.

In DNA form, the CDR3 reads TGTGCCAGTAGCGGGACAGACCGTCGTACGGAAAAACTGTTTTTT. Translated, it gives CASSGTDRRTEKLFF. V and J are TRBV19 and TRBJ1-4; the match to TRBD1 covers 7 bases. Germline V gene sequence: CDR1 LNHDA, CDR2 SQIVND (reference sequence). The V gene end was trimmed by 6 bases and the J gene end by 8 bases; junction bases not matched to a gene: 12. The CDR3 loop spans 15 amino acids.